Each of the 29 T cell receptor beta chains below was sequenced from the same sample in a study of blood T cells in healthy people across ages. The second PCR ran roughly 6 to 11 cycles with a sample-barcoded 5' primer and J-beta primers. Each CDR3 protein is one row after TCRdb ran MiXCR on the 5' RACE reads. The sample has more than 500,000 distinct CDR3 sequences; 25% to 35% are singletons. These sequences were also reported in another study, on T cells of mothers and their children.

Sample: blood. These receptors were taken from a boy under 10 years old in good health.

This clonotype was observed a few times. A read error may account for a junction end that differs from germline. CDR3 sequence (DNA): TGTGCCAGCAGTGAACTTGTGCCGTTCTTC. As protein: CASSELVPFF. This chain links TRBV6-1 with TRBJ2-5, with no clear D. The germline CDR1 and CDR2 sequences are MNHNS and SASEGT. The CDR3 extends over 10 amino acids.

The sample holds a few counts of this clonotype. The chain carries TRBV3-1 and TRBJ1-5, with TRBD1 matching 9 bases. This CDR3 region has 14 residues. V lost 3 bases, J lost 6 bases, and 3 bases stayed unmatched. Germline V gene lookup returns CDR1 LGHDT and CDR2 YNNKEL (reference sequence). The CDR3 DNA is TGTGCCAGCAGCCAGGGACAGGGAGGTCAGCCCCAGCATTTT. Residues: CASSQGQGGQPQHF.

CDR3 region: CASSDRPTEAFF. CDR3 bases: TGTGCCAGCAGTGATCGACCGACTGAAGCTTTCTTT. This sequence joins TRBV2 and TRBJ1-1; no firm D call. CDR1 and CDR2 (germline): SNHLY, FYNNEI. With 3 bases removed from V and 5 bases from J, the gap between germline ends came to 7 bases. The CDR3 has 12 amino acids.

The V gene is TRBV20-1, the J gene TRBJ2-5; tentative D call: TRBD2 (5 bases). Trimming pared 1 base from V and 5 bases from J, leaving 14 bases between. The length of the CDR3 is 14 residues. The germline CDR1 and CDR2 sequences are DFQATT and SNEGSKA (reference sequence). The CDR3 DNA sequence: TGCAGTGCTAGAGTGGAGCAGTCGGGGGAGACCCAGTACTTC. Its translation: CSARVEQSGETQYF.

This clonotype was observed a few times. This sequence joins TRBV6-5 and TRBJ2-1, with TRBD2 matching over 9 bases. The CDR3 runs 18 residues. Germline V gene sequence: CDR1 MNHEY, CDR2 SVGAGI. J was trimmed by 4 bases and V by 2 bases; bases with no gene match: 12. The CDR3 is CASSYQRGIAGEYNEQFF. The CDR3 nucleotides are TGTGCCAGCAGTTACCAAAGGGGAATAGCGGGAGAATACAATGAGCAGTTCTTC.

J is TRBJ1-3 and V is TRBV3-1, with D maybe TRBD1 (6 bases). The CDR3 length is 15 residues. V lost 8 bases, J lost 1 base, and 15 bases lay in between. Germline V gives CDR1 LGHDT, CDR2 YNNKEL (reference sequence). The CDR3 bases are TGTGCCAGCGGACAGATTTTTTCTTCTGGAAACACCATATATTTT. It encodes CASGQIFSSGNTIYF.

The rearrangement links TRBV5-1 to TRBJ2-3; D tentatively fits TRBD1 or TRBD2 (5 bases each). This CDR3 region has 13 residues. Trimming removed 3 bases at V and 5 bases at J, with 10 bases between. Germline CDR1 and CDR2: SGHRS and YFSETQ. CDR3 DNA sequence: TGCGCCAGCAGCTGGGACCCGGTAGATACGCAGTATTTT. Translated, it gives CASSWDPVDTQYF.

In this sample, this clonotype turned up once. It may be a read error: a sequence one base away is much more abundant. This chain joins TRBV7-9 and TRBJ2-5; D gene unclear. Trimming took 3 bases from V and 2 from J, leaving 7 bases between them. CDR1 is SEHNR and CDR2 is FQNEAQ in the germline V gene (reference sequence). The CDR3 spans 13 residues. The DNA for the CDR3 is TGTGCCAGCAGCTTCCGCAGGCAAGAGACCCAGTACTTC. Translated: CASSFRRQETQYF.

The V call is TRBV27, the J call TRBJ2-7, with 8 bases identical to TRBD1. Unmatched junction bases numbered 5, after V lost 2 bases and J lost 8 bases. Looked up from germline, CDR1 is MNHEY and CDR2 is SMNVEV (reference sequence). There are 13 residues in the CDR3. The CDR3 loop reads CASSLGQGIQQYF. The CDR3 DNA reads TGTGCCAGCAGTTTAGGACAGGGCATCCAGCAGTACTTC.

This clonotype has just a few counts. The rearrangement uses TRBV29-1 and TRBJ2-3; no definite D call. This CDR3 has 14 amino acids. Germline CDR1 is SQVTM and CDR2 is ANQGSEA. With 3 bases removed from V and 3 bases from J, the gap between germline ends came to 13 bases. The DNA for the CDR3 is TGCAGCGTTGATGCGGCGGAACGGACAGATACGCAGTATTTT. Protein: CSVDAAERTDTQYF.

This clonotype appeared a few times. The CDR3 here is CASIGEQETQYF. CDR3 nucleotides: TGTGCCAGTATAGGGGAACAAGAGACCCAGTACTTC. V usage is TRBV19 and J usage is TRBJ2-5; D is perhaps TRBD1 (5 bases). Germline values: CDR1 LNHDA, CDR2 SQIVND (reference sequence). V was clipped by 7 bases and J by 2 bases, with 8 bases between them. CDR3 length: 12 amino acids.

The chain combines TRBV27 with TRBJ1-1; D uncertain. The CDR3 contains 15 residues. The germline CDR1 and CDR2 sequences are MNHEY and SMNVEV (reference sequence). Between the trimmed V and J ends, which lost 2 bases and 9 bases, there was a span of 19 bases. As DNA, the CDR3 is TGTGCCAGCAGTTTAAGTGTCCGAACTACCTCTCAAGCTTTCTTT. Translation: CASSLSVRTTSQAFF.

The V call is TRBV7-2, the J call TRBJ2-1; perhaps TRBD1 as D (5 bases). Germline CDR1 SGHTA, CDR2 FQGNSA. V shed 5 bases and J shed 3 bases, with 14 bases lying between them. This CDR3 is 15 amino acids long. CDR3 in amino acids: CASSPVGLLYNEQFF. The CDR3 nucleotides are TGTGCCAGCAGCCCCGTGGGGCTGCTCTACAATGAGCAGTTCTTC. The entire variable domain, with the rest obtained from reference TRBV7-2 and TRBJ2-1, is as follows: GAGVSQSPSNKVTEKGKDVELRCDPISGHTALYWYRQSLGQGLEFLIYFQGNSAPDKSGLPSDRFSAERTGGSVSTLTIQRTQQEDSAVYLCASSPVGLLYNEQFFGPGTRLTVL.

This clonotype was detected a few times. The chain employs TRBV20-1 and TRBJ2-5; either TRBD1 or TRBD2 may fit D (6 bases each). V was shortened by 0 bases and J by 5 bases, with 22 bases between the two germline ends. The CDR3 is 17 amino acids. Per germline, CDR1 DFQATT and CDR2 SNEGSKA (reference sequence). The CDR3 DNA reads TGCAGTGCTAGAGATGCAGCGCGCGGGGAAGGGGGGGAGACCCAGTACTTC. This sequence encodes CSARDAARGEGGETQYF.

This clonotype was seen many times. The genes are TRBV12-3 or TRBV12-4 and TRBJ1-2; D is undetermined. With 5 bases removed from V and 0 bases from J, the gap between germline ends came to 4 bases. The CDR3 has 12 amino acids. In DNA, the CDR3 is TGTGCCAGCAGTCTTACTAACTATGGCTACACCTTC. This gives the protein CASSLTNYGYTF.

The CDR3 bases are TGTGCCAGCAGAGTTAGGGGGGCAAATGAAAAACTGTTTTTT. Protein sequence: CASRVRGANEKLFF. The chain is built from TRBV12-3 or TRBV12-4 and TRBJ1-4, with a tentative D call TRBD1 (6 bases). Trimming shortened V by 6 bases and J by 5 bases, and 13 bases separated the two germline ends. The CDR3 extends over 14 amino acids.

Concerning this clonotype: This is likely a read error, given that the CDR3 carries no conserved phenylalanine or tryptophan at its end. The chain is built from TRBV12-3 or TRBV12-4 and TRBJ2-1, with D maybe TRBD2 (6 bases). V dropped 3 bases and J dropped 9 bases, with 12 bases sitting between them. This CDR3 is built from 13 residues. DNA for the CDR3: TGTGCCAGCAGTTTTTCCGGGAGAGCTGAGCAGTTCCTC. This sequence encodes CASSFSGRAEQFL.

The V call is TRBV28, the J call TRBJ1-4; D possibly corresponds to TRBD1 (5 bases). Germline loops: CDR1 MDHEN, CDR2 SYDVKM. Trimming stripped 4 bases from V and 8 bases from J, with 17 bases between. This CDR3 contains 15 residues. CDR3: CASSSPGGGEEKLFF. In nucleotides, the CDR3 is TGTGCCAGCAGTTCCCCGGGTGGGGGAGAGGAAAAACTGTTTTTT.

The CDR3 sequence: CASSSTRGNNEQFF. CDR3 coding DNA: TGTGCCAGCAGCTCCACTCGGGGAAACAATGAGCAGTTCTTC. The V gene is TRBV7-2, the J gene TRBJ2-1; TRBD2 might be the D (5 bases). The length of the CDR3 is 14 residues. From germline, CDR1 is SGHTA and CDR2 FQGNSA. V lost 4 bases and J lost 5, with 12 bases in between.

This clonotype was detected a few times. V is TRBV10-2 and J is TRBJ1-5; D remains unclear. There are 12 residues in the CDR3. Germline CDR1 is WSHSY and CDR2 is SAAADI. Trimming left V 2 bases short and J 4 bases short, with 3 bases between. The CDR3 region has the DNA TGCGCCAGCAGTGAGGGTAATCAGCCCCAGCATTTT. Amino acids: CASSEGNQPQHF.

The sample holds many counts of this clonotype. V and J are TRBV12-3 or TRBV12-4 and TRBJ1-2; TRBD1 matches 7 bases. This CDR3 has 14 amino acids. V lost 3 bases to trimming and J lost 8 bases; unmatched junction nucleotides: 9. The CDR3 DNA sequence: TGTGCCAGCAGTTTCGGACAGGTCCTGGGAGGCTACACCTTC. It specifies CASSFGQVLGGYTF.

This chain connects TRBV5-5 to TRBJ2-5; tentatively, D is TRBD2 (5 bases). The V gene's germline CDR1 is SGHKS and CDR2 YYEKEE (reference sequence). V was trimmed by 2 bases and J by 0 bases, leaving 5 bases between them. This CDR3 is 13 amino acids long. Here the CDR3 DNA reads TGTGCCAGCAGCTTCGGGGACCAAGAGACCCAGTACTTC. As protein: CASSFGDQETQYF.

The chain links TRBV6-6 to TRBJ1-3; no clear D. The CDR3 totals 13 residues. V lost 6 bases and J lost 3, with 9 bases in between. Germline loops: CDR1 MNHNY, CDR2 SVGAGI (reference sequence). The CDR3 is CASSPRGGNTIYF. The CDR3 DNA follows: TGTGCCAGCAGCCCCCGGGGTGGAAACACCATATATTTT.

This clonotype turned up a few times. V and J are TRBV7-2 and TRBJ1-1, with D possibly being TRBD1 (5 bases). Germline loops: CDR1 SGHTA, CDR2 FQGNSA. V lost 5 bases, J lost 0 bases, and 13 bases lay in between. CDR3 length: 15 amino acids. CDR3: CASSIRLQVNTEAFF. The CDR3 DNA reads TGTGCCAGCAGCATACGACTACAGGTGAACACTGAAGCTTTCTTT. Full variable domain (outside the CDR3, taken from reference TRBV7-2 and TRBJ1-1): GAGVSQSPSNKVTEKGKDVELRCDPISGHTALYWYRQSLGQGLEFLIYFQGNSAPDKSGLPSDRFSAERTGGSVSTLTIQRTQQEDSAVYLCASSIRLQVNTEAFFGQGTRLTVV.

The V gene is TRBV5-1, the J gene TRBJ2-5; tentative D call: TRBD2 (5 bases). Between the trimmed V and J ends, which lost 5 bases and 4 bases, there was a span of 9 bases. Germline V CDR1 and CDR2: SGHRS, YFSETQ. The CDR3 totals 12 residues. In DNA, the CDR3 is TGCGCCAGCAGACTAGACCCAGAGACCCAGTACTTC. Protein sequence: CASRLDPETQYF.

This chain connects TRBV4-1 to TRBJ1-5, with D possibly matching TRBD1 (5 bases). Trimming removed 1 base at V and 6 bases at J, with 13 bases between. The CDR3 consists of 15 residues. Germline-derived CDR1 and CDR2 are MGHRA and YSYEKL. The CDR3 loop reads CASSQVTWGTQPQHF. The CDR3 region has the DNA TGCGCCAGCAGCCAAGTTACTTGGGGGACTCAGCCCCAGCATTTT.

This clonotype was recorded a few times. The V and J genes are TRBV10-3 and TRBJ2-1; the D gene is possibly TRBD2 (7 bases). The CDR3 covers 15 residues. Trimming cost V 4 bases and J 1 base, with 11 bases left between them. Germline V gene data show CDR1 as ENHRY and CDR2 as SYGVKD. The CDR3: CAISGGRESYNEQFF. The CDR3 bases are TGTGCCATCAGTGGGGGGCGGGAGTCCTACAATGAGCAGTTCTTC.

The chain recombines TRBV14 with TRBJ2-5; no clear D. Trimming removed 4 bases at V and 7 bases at J, with 10 bases between. The V gene's germline CDR1 is SGHDN and CDR2 FVKESK. The CDR3 totals 12 residues. CDR3: CASSPSARTQYF. The CDR3, as DNA: TGTGCCAGCAGCCCCTCCGCCCGGACCCAGTACTTC.

This rearrangement joins TRBV5-1 to TRBJ1-2; possible D gene TRBD1, 6 bases. Trimming shortened V by 3 bases and J by 3 bases, and 12 bases separated the two germline ends. Germline V gene lookup returns CDR1 SGHRS and CDR2 YFSETQ. There are 14 residues in the CDR3. The CDR3 coding sequence is TGCGCCAGCAGCTCCCAGGGGCCGGACTATGGCTACACCTTC. Its protein product is CASSSQGPDYGYTF.